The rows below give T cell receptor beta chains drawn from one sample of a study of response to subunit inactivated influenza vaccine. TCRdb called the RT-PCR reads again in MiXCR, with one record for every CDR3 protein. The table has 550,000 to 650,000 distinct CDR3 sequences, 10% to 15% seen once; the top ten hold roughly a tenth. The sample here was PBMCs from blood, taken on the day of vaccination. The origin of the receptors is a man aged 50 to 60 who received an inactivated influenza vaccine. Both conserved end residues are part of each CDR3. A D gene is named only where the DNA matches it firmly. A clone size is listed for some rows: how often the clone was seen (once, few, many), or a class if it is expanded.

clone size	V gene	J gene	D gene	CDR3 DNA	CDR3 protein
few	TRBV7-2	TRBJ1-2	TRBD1	TGTGCCAGCAGCTTAAGGGACAGGGCCAACTATGGCTACACCTTC	CASSLRDRANYGYTF
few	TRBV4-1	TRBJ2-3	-	TGCGCCAGCACCGGAGCCCACCAGAGCACAGATACGCAGTATTTT	CASTGAHQSTDTQYF
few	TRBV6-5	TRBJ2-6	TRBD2	TGTGCCAGCAGTTACAACCGCTTAGCGGGAGCCTCTGGGGCCAACGTCCTGACTTTC	CASSYNRLAGASGANVLTF
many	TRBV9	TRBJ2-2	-	TGTGCCAGCAGCGGGATCAACACCGGGGAGCTGTTTTTT	CASSGINTGELFF
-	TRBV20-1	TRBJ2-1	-	TGCAGTGCTAGAGCGCTCGGAAGGGGCTACAATGAGCAGTTCTTC	CSARALGRGYNEQFF
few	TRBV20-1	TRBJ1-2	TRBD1	TGCAGTGCCCGACAGGGCGTCTATGGCTACACCTTC	CSARQGVYGYTF
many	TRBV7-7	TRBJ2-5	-	TGTGCCAGCAGCCAGACAGGGCGGGGAGAGACCCAGTACTTC	CASSQTGRGETQYF
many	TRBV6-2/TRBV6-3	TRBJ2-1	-	TGTGCCGTTGGAAGATTCACATACAATGAGCAGTTCTTC	CAVGRFTYNEQFF
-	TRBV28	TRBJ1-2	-	TGTGCCAGCAGCTCGACACTTAACTATGGCTACACCTTC	CASSSTLNYGYTF
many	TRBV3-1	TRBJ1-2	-	TGTGCCAGCAGTCCACTCACTAACTATGGCTACACCTTC	CASSPLTNYGYTF
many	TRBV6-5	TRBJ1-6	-	TGTGCCAGCAGTTACAGGGGAAATTCACCCCTCCACTTT	CASSYRGNSPLHF
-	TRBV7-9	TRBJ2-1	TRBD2	TGTGCCAGCAGCTTAAGAATACTAGCGGGAAACAATGAGCAGTTCTTC	CASSLRILAGNNEQFF
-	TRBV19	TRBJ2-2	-	TGTGCCAGTACCTCGTCGCCCGGGGAGCTGTTTTTT	CASTSSPGELFF
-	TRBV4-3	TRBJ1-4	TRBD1	TGCGCCAGCAGCCAAGGAGGGGGACAGGGCGTTAATGAAAAACTGTTTTTT	CASSQGGGQGVNEKLFF
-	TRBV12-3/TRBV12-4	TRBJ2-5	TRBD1	TGTGCCAGCAGTTTGGGCAGGGGGATACAAGAGACCCAGTACTTC	CASSLGRGIQETQYF
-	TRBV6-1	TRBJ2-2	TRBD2	TGTGCCAGCAAATGGGGACTAGCGGATAACACCGGGGAGCTGTTTTTT	CASKWGLADNTGELFF
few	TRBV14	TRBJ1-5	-	TGTGCCAGCAGCTTGCGTAACGGGACTCCGGCGGGTCAGCCCCAGCATTTT	CASSLRNGTPAGQPQHF
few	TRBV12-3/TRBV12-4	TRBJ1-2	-	TGTGCCAGCAGCCGTAATCGGGGGGCTCGTGGCTACACCTTC	CASSRNRGARGYTF
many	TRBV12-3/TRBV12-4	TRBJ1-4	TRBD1	TGTGCCAGCAGTTTCACAGGGGGTGGTGAAAAACTGTTTTTT	CASSFTGGGEKLFF
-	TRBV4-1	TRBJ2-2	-	TGCGCCAGCAGCCAGACCCCGGGTAGCGGGAACACCGGGGAGCTGTTTTTT	CASSQTPGSGNTGELFF
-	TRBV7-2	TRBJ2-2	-	TGTGCCAGCAGCTTATCGGTAGCGATAGCGAACACCGGGGAGCTGTTTTTT	CASSLSVAIANTGELFF
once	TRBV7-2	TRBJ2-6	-	TGTGCCAGCAGCCCAACCAACTCTGGGGCCAACGTCCTGACTTTC	CASSPTNSGANVLTF
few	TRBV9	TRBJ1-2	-	TGTGCCAGCAGCGTAGACAGGTTCGGCTACACCTTC	CASSVDRFGYTF
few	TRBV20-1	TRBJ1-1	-	TGCAGTGCTAGCAGAACGAACACTGAAGCTTTCTTT	CSASRTNTEAFF
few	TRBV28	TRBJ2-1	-	TGTGCCAGCAGTCCCCCCCCCCAGCGGAGGGGCTCCTACAATGAGCAGTTCTTC	CASSPPPQRRGSYNEQFF
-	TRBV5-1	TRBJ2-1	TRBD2	TGCGCCAGCAGCTTGCGGGGGACTAGCGGGTACAATGAGCAGTTCTTC	CASSLRGTSGYNEQFF
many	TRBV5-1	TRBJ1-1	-	TGCGCCAGCAGCTTGGCCGAGGGTTCCAACACTGAAGCTTTCTTT	CASSLAEGSNTEAFF
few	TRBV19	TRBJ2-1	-	TGTGCCAGTAGTATAGGAGGGATCAGGTTCTACAATGAGCAGTTCTTC	CASSIGGIRFYNEQFF
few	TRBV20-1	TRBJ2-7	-	TGCAGTGCCAGGAGACGGCAGTCCTACGAGCAGTACTTC	CSARRRQSYEQYF
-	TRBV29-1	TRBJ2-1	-	TGCAGCGTTGGTAAGACAGACAGCAATGAGCAGTTCTTC	CSVGKTDSNEQFF
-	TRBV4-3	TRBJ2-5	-	TGCGCCAGCAGCCAAGGATGGGGTCGTGAAGAGACCCAGTACTTC	CASSQGWGREETQYF
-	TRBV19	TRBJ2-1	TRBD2	TGTGCCAGTAGTATAGTATGGGCTAGCGGCGACGGGGATGAGCAGTTCTTC	CASSIVWASGDGDEQFF
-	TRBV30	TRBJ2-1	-	TGTGCCTCAAAAAAGCAATCCCCCTACAATGAGCAGTTCTTC	CASKKQSPYNEQFF
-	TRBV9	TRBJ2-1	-	TGTGCCAGCAGCGTTGGGGGCGGGACCGTACCAAGCTCCTACAATGAGCAGTTCTTC	CASSVGGGTVPSSYNEQFF
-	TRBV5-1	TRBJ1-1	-	TGCGCCAGCAGCTCCACAGGGTATGGGACTGAAGCTTTCTTT	CASSSTGYGTEAFF
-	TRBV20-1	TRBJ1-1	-	TGCAGTGCTAGAGGTTACGGGAGCGGCACTGAAGCTTTCTTT	CSARGYGSGTEAFF
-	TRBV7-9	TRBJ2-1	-	TGTGCCAGCAGCTTATCCCCCAGAGAGCAGTTCTTC	CASSLSPREQFF
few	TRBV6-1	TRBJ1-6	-	TGTGCCAGCAGAAACCCTCGGGGGGATTCACCCCTCCACTTT	CASRNPRGDSPLHF
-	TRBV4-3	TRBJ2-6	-	TGCGCCAGCAGACACTCTGGGGCCAACGTCCTGACTTTC	CASRHSGANVLTF
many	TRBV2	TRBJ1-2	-	TGTGCCAGCAGTGATAGGGGACAAAGCTATGGCTACACCTTC	CASSDRGQSYGYTF
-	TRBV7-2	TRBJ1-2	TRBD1	TGTGCCAGCAGCCAGGACAGGGATTATGGCTACACCTTC	CASSQDRDYGYTF
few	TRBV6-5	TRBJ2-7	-	TGTGCCAGTCGTAGCACAGGGTGGGAGCAGTACTTC	CASRSTGWEQYF
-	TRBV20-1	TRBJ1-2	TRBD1	TGCAGTGCTCCATCGACAGGGGAGGGCTATGGCTACACCTTC	CSAPSTGEGYGYTF
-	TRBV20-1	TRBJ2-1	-	TGCAGTGCTAGAGATCTGGTGGGAGTGGGCAATGAGCAGTTCTTC	CSARDLVGVGNEQFF
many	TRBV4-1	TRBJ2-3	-	TGCGCCAGCAGCATTTCCCAGAGCACAGATACGCAGTATTTT	CASSISQSTDTQYF
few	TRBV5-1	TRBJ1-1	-	TGCGCCAGCAGCTTGGAAGCAGCGCTGAACACTGAAGCTTTCTTT	CASSLEAALNTEAFF
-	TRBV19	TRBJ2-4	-	TGTGCCAGTAGTATCGCAGGGCCGAAAAACATTCAGTACTTC	CASSIAGPKNIQYF
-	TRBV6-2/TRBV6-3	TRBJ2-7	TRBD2	TGTGCCAGCAATATAGCGGGGTCCCACGAGCAGTACTTC	CASNIAGSHEQYF
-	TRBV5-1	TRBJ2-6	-	TGCGCCAGCAGCTTGGGTAACGCTGGGGCCAACGTCCTGACTTTC	CASSLGNAGANVLTF
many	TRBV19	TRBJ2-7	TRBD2	TGTGCCAGTAGTATTGCGGGACTAGCGTATGAGCAGTACTTC	CASSIAGLAYEQYF
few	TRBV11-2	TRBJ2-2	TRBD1	TGTGCCAGCAATTCATTACAGGGGGCGAACACCGGGGAGCTGTTTTTT	CASNSLQGANTGELFF
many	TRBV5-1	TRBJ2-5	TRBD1	TGCGCCAGCAGCTGGAACAGGGGTCAAGAGACCCAGTACTTC	CASSWNRGQETQYF
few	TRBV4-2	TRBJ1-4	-	TGTGCCAGCAGCCCGGGGGAGTCATATGAAAAACTGTTTTTT	CASSPGESYEKLFF
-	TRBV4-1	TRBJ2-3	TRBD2	TGCGCCAGCAGCCCCCGAGCCAGCGGGGGCACAGATACGCAGTATTTT	CASSPRASGGTDTQYF
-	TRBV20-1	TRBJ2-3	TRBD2	TGCAGTGCTAGAGATATCCGACTAGCGACAGATACGCAGTATTTT	CSARDIRLATDTQYF